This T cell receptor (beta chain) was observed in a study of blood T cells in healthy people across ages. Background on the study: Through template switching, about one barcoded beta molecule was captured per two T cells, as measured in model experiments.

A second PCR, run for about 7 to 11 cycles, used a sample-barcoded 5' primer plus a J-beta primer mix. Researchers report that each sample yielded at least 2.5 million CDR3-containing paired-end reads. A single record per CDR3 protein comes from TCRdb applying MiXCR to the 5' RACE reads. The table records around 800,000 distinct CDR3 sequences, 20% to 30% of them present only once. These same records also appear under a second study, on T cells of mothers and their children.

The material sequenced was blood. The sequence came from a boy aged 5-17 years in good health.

CDR3 DNA sequence: TGTGCCAGCAGCCGAACCGGGACAGGGAATCAGCCCCAGCATTTT. Residues: CASSRTGTGNQPQHF. The rearrangement links TRBV3-1 to TRBJ1-5; 9 bases align to TRBD1. The CDR3 consists of 15 residues. The germline gives CDR1 LGHDT, CDR2 YNNKEL (reference sequence). With 4 bases clipped from V and 4 bases from J, the junction kept 5 bases outside the gene matches.